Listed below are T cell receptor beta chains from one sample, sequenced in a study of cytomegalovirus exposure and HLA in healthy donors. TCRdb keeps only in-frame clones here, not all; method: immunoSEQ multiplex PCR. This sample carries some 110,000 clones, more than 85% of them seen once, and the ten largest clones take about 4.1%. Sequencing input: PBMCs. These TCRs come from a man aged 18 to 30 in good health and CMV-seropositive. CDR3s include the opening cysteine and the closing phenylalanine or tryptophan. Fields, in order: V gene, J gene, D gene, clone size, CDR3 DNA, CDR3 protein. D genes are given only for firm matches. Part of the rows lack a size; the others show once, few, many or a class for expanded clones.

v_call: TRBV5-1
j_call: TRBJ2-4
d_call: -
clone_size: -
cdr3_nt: TGCGCCAGCAGCTTGGACGGACTAGCCAAAAACATTCAGTACTTC
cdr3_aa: CASSLDGLAKNIQYF

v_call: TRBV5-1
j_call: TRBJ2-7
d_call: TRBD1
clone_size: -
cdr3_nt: TGCGCCAGCAGCTACGACAGGGCGATACACGAGCAGTACTTC
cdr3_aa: CASSYDRAIHEQYF

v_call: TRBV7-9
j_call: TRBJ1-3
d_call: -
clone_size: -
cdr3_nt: TGTGCCACCGACCCGCGGCCCGGAAACACCATATATTTT
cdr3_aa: CATDPRPGNTIYF

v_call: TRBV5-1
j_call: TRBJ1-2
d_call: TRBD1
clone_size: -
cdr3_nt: TGCGCCAGCAGCCAGGACAGGGTCTATGGCTACACCTTC
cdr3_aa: CASSQDRVYGYTF

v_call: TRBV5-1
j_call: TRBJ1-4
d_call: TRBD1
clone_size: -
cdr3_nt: TGCGCCAGCAGCGTGTTACCGGACAGGCTAAAAGAAAAACTGTTTTTT
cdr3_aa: CASSVLPDRLKEKLFF

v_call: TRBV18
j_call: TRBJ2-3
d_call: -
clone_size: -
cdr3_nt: TGTGCCAGCTCACCCAAGCTGGATACGCAGTATTTT
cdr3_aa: CASSPKLDTQYF

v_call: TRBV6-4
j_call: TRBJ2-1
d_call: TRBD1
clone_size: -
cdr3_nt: TGTGCCAGCAGTGGGACAGGGCAGCCCTACAATGAGCAGTTCTTC
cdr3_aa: CASSGTGQPYNEQFF

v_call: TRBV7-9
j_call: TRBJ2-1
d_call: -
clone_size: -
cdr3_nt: TGTGCCAGCAGCCCGGAACAGATCTTC
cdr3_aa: CASSPEQIF

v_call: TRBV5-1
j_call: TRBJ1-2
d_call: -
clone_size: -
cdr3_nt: TGCGCCAGCAGCTTGGGTTCCACCGGGATCTATGGCTACACCTTC
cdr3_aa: CASSLGSTGIYGYTF

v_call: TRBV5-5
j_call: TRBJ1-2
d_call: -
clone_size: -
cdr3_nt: TGTGCCAGCAGCGGGGCGCAGGGCGCTGGCTACACCTTC
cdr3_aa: CASSGAQGAGYTF

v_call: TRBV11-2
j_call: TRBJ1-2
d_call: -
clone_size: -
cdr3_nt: TGTGCCAGCAGCTTCGACAGAGAGTACTATGGCTACACCTTC
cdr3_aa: CASSFDREYYGYTF

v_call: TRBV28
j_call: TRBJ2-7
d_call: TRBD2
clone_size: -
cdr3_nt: TGTGCCAGCAGTTTCATAGCGGGGCTACTCTACGAGCAGTACTTC
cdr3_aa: CASSFIAGLLYEQYF

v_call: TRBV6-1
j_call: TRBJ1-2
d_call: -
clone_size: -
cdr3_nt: TGTGCCAGCAGTGAGGGGGAGGCCTATGGCTACACCTTC
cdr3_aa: CASSEGEAYGYTF

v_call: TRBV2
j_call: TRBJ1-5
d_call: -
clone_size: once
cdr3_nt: TGTGCCAGCAGAGCGGGGGGTAGCAATCAGCCCCAGCATTTT
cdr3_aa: CASRAGGSNQPQHF

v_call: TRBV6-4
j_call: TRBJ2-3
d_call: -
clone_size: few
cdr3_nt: TGTGCCAGCAGTTTCACGGTGGTCGGCACAGATACGCAGTATTTT
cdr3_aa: CASSFTVVGTDTQYF